This T cell receptor beta chain was sequenced during a study of spatial heterogeneity in lung cancer (dated by TCRdb to between 2019 and 2020). A note on the overall study: More beta-chain than alpha-chain transcripts were consistently detected, likely reflecting higher beta-chain transcript abundance. Both alpha and beta chains were TCR-sequenced in samples taken at surgery, namely 220 tumor regions, around 64 matched nontumor lung samples and 50 to 60 PBMC samples. In non-small cell lung cancer, the study quantitatively compared TCR alpha and beta repertoires across several tumor regions, matched nontumor lung, and blood. In tumor regions, TCR transcript counts showed a strong correlation with a T cell transcriptional module score derived from matched bulk RNA-seq. In the raw uncorrected reads, each unique combination of TCR and UMI appeared more than ten times on average. TCR repertoire features were related to nonsynonymous mutation counts determined by whole-exome sequencing of tumor tissue.

What the work shows at the level of the full study, not this receptor alone: The number of expanded intratumoral alpha and beta TCRs correlated with the tumor nonsynonymous mutation count. Additional single-cell paired TCR alpha and beta sequencing was considered necessary to confirm, at a functional level, the hypothesis that regional TCRs recognize regional mutations. TCR-seq coverage of tumor T cells was estimated at only 7% to 8% for alpha chains and roughly 13% for beta chains. Counts of ubiquitous and regional expanded TCRs correlated with counts of ubiquitous and regional nonsynonymous mutations, respectively.

The time point label, as the study defines it: sample taken at primary tumor resection. Samples were obtained from about 69 patients with early-stage, untreated non-small cell lung cancer from the lung TRACERx cohort. For TCR sequencing, whole RNA was extracted from tumor and nontumor lung tissue, or from cryopreserved PBMC samples, and no cell sorting was done. Patients were selected for TCR sequencing only if sufficient RNA was available from at least two tumor regions. Before being selected, tumor and adjacent nontumor lung specimens were reviewed by a lung pathologist. Receptor amplification or capture employed 5' RACE. TCRdb names NextSeq 500 as the instrument used. To allow correction of PCR and sequencing errors, the TCR library protocol tagged every TCR cDNA molecule with a unique molecular identifier. The study's own analysis went as follows. TCR identification, UMI-based error correction and CDR3 extraction were performed with Decombinator tools. TCRs above a frequency of 2 per 1,000, corresponding to the top 1% of the tumor frequency distribution, were defined as expanded. Expanded tumor TCRs statistically deemed absent (corrected P<0.05) from at least one tumor region were classed as regional, and all other expanded tumor TCRs were classed as ubiquitous. Rényi diversity was computed with the R vegan package after subsampling each repertoire 100 times to 5,000 TCRs. To build CDR3 similarity networks, amino acid triplet string-kernel similarity was used, and CDR3s were connected when their pairwise similarity was above 0.82. TCRdb cleaned the public reads at Q25 with fastp, built clones with MiXCR and kept in-frame beta chains. Rows with one shared CDR3 protein collapse into an entry with the most common genes and DNA. These V and J calls derive from TCRdb rather than the authors' analysis. The sample table shows approximately 13,000 distinct CDR3 sequences, and 5.1% are seen once. The top ten constitute about 23% of the sample.

This clonotype has a count of ten or more. This receptor's antigen is unknown. Base qualities are not recorded, but no much larger clone differs from it by a single base. For a library built for alpha chains, this beta chain is a stray read; little rests on its size. V is cut by 4 bases and J by 5 bases, and the space between the germline ends is 15 bases. Sequences LGHNA (CDR1) and YSLEER (CDR2) are obtained from the germline V gene. The CDR3, from cysteine to phenylalanine, totals 15 residues. Only CDR3 DNA is held: 45 bases, read in frame from base 1. The sample consisted of lung tumor tissue, taken at surgery. The sequence is built from TRBV4-3 and TRBJ2-1; TRBD2 is a weak D gene call, 6 bases matching. This sequence was found in a male donor with early-stage non-small cell lung cancer. In nucleotides, the sequence is TGCGCCAGCAGCCCCTGGTGGGGGGTTAACAATGAGCAGTTCTTC. The encoded protein is CASSPWWGVNNEQFF.